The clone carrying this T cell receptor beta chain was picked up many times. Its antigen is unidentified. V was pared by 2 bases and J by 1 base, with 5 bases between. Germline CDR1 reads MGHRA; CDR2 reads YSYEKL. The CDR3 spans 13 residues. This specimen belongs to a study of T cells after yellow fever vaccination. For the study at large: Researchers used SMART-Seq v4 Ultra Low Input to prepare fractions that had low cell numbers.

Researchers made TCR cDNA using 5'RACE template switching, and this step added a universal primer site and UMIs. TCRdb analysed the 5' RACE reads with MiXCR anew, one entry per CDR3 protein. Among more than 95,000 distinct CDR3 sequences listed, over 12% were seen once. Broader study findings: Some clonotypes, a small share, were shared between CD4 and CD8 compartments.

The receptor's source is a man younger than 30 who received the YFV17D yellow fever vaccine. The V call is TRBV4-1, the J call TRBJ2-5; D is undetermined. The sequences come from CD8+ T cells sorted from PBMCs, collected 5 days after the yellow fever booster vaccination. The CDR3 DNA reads TGCGCCAGCAGCCAAAAGGGCCAAGAGACCCAGTACTTC. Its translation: CASSQKGQETQYF.